Given below is one TCR beta chain in context. What it binds is unknown. With 60 Vbeta and 13 Jbeta primers, the PCR was carried out. Sequencing was performed with immunoSEQ multiplex PCR; in TCRdb, only in-frame clones are kept and a portion is missing. The sample includes around 120,000 clones, approximately 72% seen only once; the top ten take 9% to 9.5%. This sample was included in a study of cytomegalovirus exposure and HLA in healthy donors. Study outcomes and limitations: Other equally common chains were less clonally expanded than HLA-associated TCR beta chains, a later analysis showed.

Germline-derived CDR1 and CDR2 are MNHNS and SASEGT. The CDR3 has 13 amino acids. Trimming stripped 3 bases from V and 1 base from J, with 5 bases between. Sequences were obtained from PBMCs. This chain links TRBV6-1 with TRBJ2-3; D gene ambiguous. The TCR comes from a woman in her fifties or sixties in good health and CMV-seropositive. CDR3 nucleotide sequence: TGTGCCAGCAGTGAGGCCCGCACAGATACGCAGTATTTT. It yields the protein CASSEARTDTQYF.